This T cell receptor (beta chain) was captured in a study of cytomegalovirus exposure and HLA in healthy donors. Study-wide background: Around 85 million unique TCR sequences came from HLA-typed donors in an early release.

Germline CDR1 SSHAT, CDR2 FNYEAQ (reference sequence). Deletions cut 5 bases from V and 3 bases from J, with 10 bases between. The CDR3 has 13 amino acids. Amplification used 60 Vbeta primers and 13 Jbeta primers. Measured with immunoSEQ multiplex PCR; TCRdb has only the in-frame clones, and not every one. The data show approximately 92,000 clones, around 85% seen once. This clone occurred a few times. The sample consisted of PBMCs. V is TRBV7-7 and J is TRBJ1-1; no clear D gene. The receptor comes from a girl aged 2 to 9 in good health and CMV-seropositive. In nucleotides, the CDR3 is TGTGCCAGCAGCCTCAACATCGACACTGAAGCTTTCTTT. It translates to CASSLNIDTEAFF.